The 8 T cell receptor beta chains below were found in one sample sequenced in a study of blood T cell repertoires in COVID-19. Data came from immunoSEQ multiplex PCR; TCRdb stores just in-frame clones and leaves some out. The sample holds 100,000 or so clones; 86% are singletons and the top ten take 2.7%. Sequenced input: PBMCs or T cells enriched from blood (not recorded which). All receptors derive from a woman aged 45-65 years who had recovered from COVID-19.

This clone is a singleton in its sample. The chain is built from TRBV9 and TRBJ2-3, with a weak D call TRBD1 (6 bases). The CDR3 contains 15 residues. Germline V gene sequence: CDR1 SGDLS, CDR2 YYNGEE. V was clipped by 1 base and J by 3 bases, with 12 bases between them. In DNA, the CDR3 is TGTGCCAGCAGCGTAACGACAGGCGAAACAGATACGCAGTATTTT. This translates into CASSVTTGETDTQYF.

The chain carries TRBV3-1 (or the pseudogene TRBV3-2) and TRBJ1-4; D perhaps matches TRBD1 (6 bases). The length of the CDR3 is 12 residues. V lost 3 bases to trimming and J lost 10 bases, with 9 bases between them. The germline V gene encodes CDR1 LGHDT and CDR2 YNNKEL (reference sequence). The CDR3 nucleotides read TGTGCCAGCAGCCAGGGGGACACAAAACTGTTTTTT. Its protein product is CASSQGDTKLFF.

In this sample, this clone turned up once. The V and J genes are TRBV4-2 and TRBJ2-1; D unresolved. Germline CDR1 is LGHNA and CDR2 is YNFKEQ. This CDR3 region has 15 residues. V was trimmed by 1 base and J by 3 bases, leaving 10 bases between them. Here the CDR3 DNA reads TGTGCCAGCAGCCAAGTTCTACAGAACTACAATGAGCAGTTCTTC. Amino acids: CASSQVLQNYNEQFF.

The gene calls are TRBV27 and TRBJ1-6; 8 bases are shared with TRBD1. CDR1 is MNHEY and CDR2 is SMNVEV in the germline V gene (reference sequence). The V gene end was trimmed by 6 bases and the J gene end by 4 bases; junction bases not matched to a gene: 23. CDR3 size: 21 residues. Here the CDR3 DNA reads TGTGCCAGCAGACTATTTAAACCGGGACAGGTTTTCTTGGGTTATAATTCACCCCTCCACTTT. This translates into CASRLFKPGQVFLGYNSPLHF.

About this clone: Distinct nucleotide sequences in the sample also encode this CDR3. V and J are TRBV6-1 and TRBJ1-1, with D maybe TRBD1 (6 bases). The germline V gene encodes CDR1 MNHNS and CDR2 SASEGT. The V and J ends lost 2 bases and 5 bases respectively, with 12 bases between them. The CDR3 consists of 14 residues. Here the CDR3 reads CASSETGRGTEAFF. The CDR3 bases are TGTGCCAGCAGTGAAACAGGGCGGGGGACTGAAGCTTTCTTT.

The J gene is TRBJ2-1, the V gene TRBV24-1; D is unresolved. CDR3 length: 15 residues. Trimming took off 7 bases at V and 0 bases at J, with 12 bases between the two ends. Germline assignment: CDR1 KGHDR and CDR2 SFDVKD. The CDR3 region has the DNA TGTGCCACCAGCGCCGTCACGAGCTCCTACAATGAGCAGTTCTTC. This sequence encodes CATSAVTSSYNEQFF.

V gene TRBV30 combines with J gene TRBJ2-1, with 9 bases identical to TRBD2. The CDR3 runs 15 residues. J gave up 8 bases and V 3 bases, and 11 bases lay outside the gene matches. CDR1 and CDR2 (germline): GTSNPN, SVGIG (reference sequence). In DNA form, the CDR3 reads TGTGCCTGGAGCGCGTTGGGCGGGGGGGTTGATGAGCAGTTCTTC. As protein: CAWSALGGGVDEQFF.

V and J are TRBV4-2 and TRBJ2-3, with D maybe TRBD2 (7 bases). Germline CDR1 is LGHNA and CDR2 is YNFKEQ. This CDR3 has 15 residues. V was clipped by 0 bases and J by 2 bases, with 9 bases between them. In DNA, the CDR3 is TGTGCCAGCAGCCAAGAAGGGGGGGTCACAGATACGCAGTATTTT. This encodes CASSQEGGVTDTQYF.